The 32 T cell receptor beta chains below all came from one sample that was sequenced in a study of blood T cell repertoires in COVID-19. Profiled with immunoSEQ multiplex PCR; TCRdb holds only in-frame clones, not every one. The data contain approximately 180,000 clones, approximately 79% of them seen just once; the ten biggest clones take up about 5%. The material sequenced was PBMCs or T cells enriched from blood (not recorded which). These receptors all stem from a woman in her sixties or seventies with acute COVID-19.

The CDR3 loop reads CASRSGMSYEQYF. In DNA, the CDR3 is TGTGCCAGTAGAAGCGGGATGTCCTACGAGCAGTACTTC. The rearrangement links TRBV19 to TRBJ2-7, with 7 nucleotides matching TRBD2. This CDR3 comprises 13 residues. Looked up from germline, CDR1 is LNHDA and CDR2 is SQIVND (reference sequence). With 6 bases clipped from V and 1 base from J, the junction kept 3 bases outside the gene matches.

The gene calls are TRBV11-1 and TRBJ2-3; D is perhaps TRBD2 (6 bases). The V end lost 9 bases, the J end lost 4 bases, and 23 bases lay between the germline ends. Germline V gene lookup returns CDR1 SGHAT and CDR2 FQDESV (reference sequence). The CDR3 consists of 16 residues. CDR3 DNA: TGTGCCAGACTCCGAAGTGACGGGAGTATGGCAGATACGCAGTATTTT. Amino acid sequence: CARLRSDGSMADTQYF.

The chain recombines TRBV6-5 with TRBJ1-2; D call uncertain. CDR1 is MNHEY and CDR2 is SVGAGI in the germline V gene. Deletions cut 4 bases from V and 6 bases from J, with 12 bases between. CDR3 length equals 13 residues. The CDR3 DNA sequence: TGTGCCAGCAGTTCGTCGCACCGGGATGGCTACACCTTC. As protein: CASSSSHRDGYTF.

The V and J genes are TRBV9 and TRBJ2-3; TRBD1 aligns across 10 bases. This CDR3 has 16 residues. Germline V CDR1 and CDR2: SGDLS, YYNGEE. The J segment lost 3 bases and the V segment lost 0 bases, leaving 4 bases of the junction unmatched. CDR3 region: CASSVGDRGRTDTQYF. The CDR3 nucleotides are TGTGCCAGCAGCGTAGGGGACAGGGGTCGAACAGATACGCAGTATTTT.

This clone was seen ten or more times. The DNA of the CDR3 is TGCGCCAGCAGCCAGGATGACAGGGTCAATCAGCCCCAGCATTTT. Protein product: CASSQDDRVNQPQHF. This chain uses TRBV4-3 with TRBJ1-5, with 7 bases aligning to TRBD1. The ends lost 3 bases at V and 3 bases at J; junction bases unmatched: 5. The CDR3 runs 15 residues. From germline, CDR1 is LGHNA and CDR2 YSLEER.

This chain joins TRBV6-2 or TRBV6-3 and TRBJ2-5; a weak D match, TRBD1 (6 bases). Per germline, CDR1 MNHEY and CDR2 SVGEGT. V dropped 4 bases and J dropped 2 bases, with 8 bases sitting between them. The CDR3 is 13 amino acids. CDR3 nucleotide sequence: TGTGCCAGCAGTTGGCAGGGGCAAGAGACCCAGTACTTC. This sequence encodes CASSWQGQETQYF.

CDR3 region: CTSSHSGDHTHEQYV. In DNA, the CDR3 is TGCACCAGCAGCCATAGCGGGGACCATACCCACGAGCAGTACGTC. V gene TRBV1 combines with J gene TRBJ2-7; TRBD2 is the table's D call and was not checked against the DNA. TRBV1 is an annotated pseudogene. CDR3 length: 15 amino acids.

The chain couples TRBV25-1 to TRBJ1-3; 8 bases line up with TRBD1. The CDR3 is 14 amino acids. Germline CDR1 MGHDK, CDR2 SYGVNS. The J segment lost 4 bases and the V segment lost 4 bases, leaving 3 bases of the junction unmatched. The CDR3 sequence is CASSGTGLGNTIYF. In nucleotides, the CDR3 is TGTGCCAGCAGTGGGACAGGGTTGGGAAACACCATATATTTT. Supplemented by reference TRBV25-1 and TRBJ1-3, the full variable domain reads EADIYQTPRYLVIGTGKKITLECSQTMGHDKMYWYQQDPGMELHLIHYSYGVNSTEKGDLSSESTVSRIRTEHFPLTLESARPSHTSQYLCASSGTGLGNTIYFGEGSWLTVV.

This clone was seen once. V and J are TRBV19 and TRBJ1-1; D is unclear. V lost 5 bases to trimming and J lost 1 base, with 11 bases between them. Per germline, CDR1 LNHDA and CDR2 SQIVND (reference sequence). The CDR3 contains 14 residues. The CDR3 DNA sequence: TGTGCCAGTAGTCGTCTAGCAAAGAACACTGAAGCTTTCTTT. As protein: CASSRLAKNTEAFF.

The chain joins TRBV7-2 to TRBJ2-4; D is ambiguous. The CDR3 has 15 amino acids. Germline CDR1 and CDR2: SGHTA and FQGNSA. Trimming pared 4 bases from V and 0 bases from J, leaving 10 bases between. The CDR3 nucleotides read TGTGCCAGCAGCTCCCAGTCAGTAGCCAAAAACATTCAGTACTTC. Translation: CASSSQSVAKNIQYF.

The chain employs TRBV3-1 (or the pseudogene TRBV3-2) and TRBJ2-1; a possible D gene is TRBD1 (5 bases). V gave up 4 bases and J gave up 3 bases, with 13 bases separating them. Looked up from germline, CDR1 is LGHDT and CDR2 is YNNKEL (reference sequence). The CDR3 totals 15 residues. CDR3 protein: CASSLLRGNYNEQFF. CDR3 sequence (DNA): TGTGCCAGCAGCCTACTAAGGGGAAACTACAATGAGCAGTTCTTC.

The chain is built from TRBV9 and TRBJ2-1, with TRBD2 matching over 9 bases. V trimming: 0 bases; J trimming: 7 bases; junction bases outside the gene matches: 5. This CDR3 has 15 residues. Germline CDR1 SGDLS, CDR2 YYNGEE. The CDR3 nucleotides read TGTGCCAGCAGCGTAGCTCTCGGACTAGCGAATGAGCAGTTCTTC. Amino acids: CASSVALGLANEQFF.

This clone was counted a single time. This chain links TRBV12-3 or TRBV12-4 with TRBJ1-1; D gene uncertain. Trimming took off 5 bases at V and 3 bases at J, with 7 bases between the two ends. This CDR3 comprises 12 residues. The CDR3 spells CASSIRDTEAFF. CDR3 coding DNA: TGTGCCAGCAGTATAAGAGACACTGAAGCTTTCTTT.

The rearrangement uses TRBV29-1 and TRBJ2-7; the match to TRBD2 covers 9 bases. CDR1 and CDR2 (germline): SQVTM, ANQGSEA. The trim removed 7 bases at V and 7 bases at J, leaving 8 bases unmatched. CDR3 size: 12 residues. CDR3 sequence reads: CSARSGGQEQYF. The CDR3 DNA reads as TGCAGCGCCCGGAGCGGGGGGCAAGAGCAGTACTTC.

CDR3 sequence: CASKKLAGLQETQYF. As DNA, the CDR3 is TGTGCCAGCAAGAAACTAGCGGGGTTACAAGAGACCCAGTACTTC. This sequence joins TRBV6-5 and TRBJ2-5, with 10 bases matching TRBD2. Germline V gene data show CDR1 as MNHEY and CDR2 as SVGAGI. The CDR3 totals 15 residues. V shed 7 bases, J shed 2 bases, and the junction held 7 bases outside the gene matches.

The gene calls are TRBV6-5 and TRBJ1-1; D possibly corresponds to TRBD1 (5 bases). Germline CDR1 is MNHEY and CDR2 is SVGAGI. The CDR3 contains 14 residues. V was shortened by 4 bases and J by 0 bases, with 9 bases between the two germline ends. DNA of the CDR3: TGTGCCAGCAGTTTCGACAGCATGAACACTGAAGCTTTCTTT. It is translated as CASSFDSMNTEAFF.

The V gene is TRBV14, the J gene TRBJ1-2; D is possibly TRBD1 (5 bases). V was cut by 6 bases and J by 8 bases, with 13 bases left in between. The CDR3 length is 12 residues. Germline V gene lookup returns CDR1 SGHDN and CDR2 FVKESK. This CDR3 is CASSIGVRGYTF. The CDR3 region has the DNA TGTGCCAGCAGTATAGGGGTGCGGGGCTACACCTTC.

V gene TRBV4-3 combines with J gene TRBJ2-1, with TRBD2 as a possible D gene (6 bases). Germline V CDR1 and CDR2: LGHNA, YSLEER. The CDR3 length is 16 residues. Trimming took 6 bases from V and 2 from J, leaving 17 bases between them. CDR3 protein: CASSQYRDWTYNEQFF. As DNA, the CDR3 is TGCGCCAGCAGTCAATACCGGGACTGGACCTACAATGAGCAGTTCTTC.

V is TRBV28 and J is TRBJ2-7; 9 positions match TRBD1. J was trimmed by 0 bases and V by 6 bases; bases with no gene match: 6. Germline-derived CDR1 and CDR2 are MDHEN and SYDVKM. The CDR3 length is 15 residues. The CDR3 region is CASRGGTGTSYEQYV. In DNA, the CDR3 is TGTGCCAGCAGGGGCGGGACAGGGACCTCCTACGAGCAGTACGTC.

In nucleotides, the CDR3 is TGTGCCAGCAGCCCCGGGACACCACAAGAGACCCAGTACTTC. As protein: CASSPGTPQETQYF. The rearrangement joins TRBV5-5 to TRBJ2-5; possible D gene TRBD1, 6 bases. With 4 bases removed from V and 2 bases from J, the gap between germline ends came to 12 bases. CDR3 length equals 14 residues. CDR1 and CDR2 (germline): SGHKS, YYEKEE (reference sequence).

This chain links TRBV11-2 with TRBJ1-6; D not resolved. The CDR3 spans 15 residues. Trimming removed 1 base from V and 2 bases from J, with 6 bases in between. Germline CDR1 is SGHAT and CDR2 is FQNNGV. The CDR3 here is CASSLVETYNSPLHF. CDR3 nucleotides: TGTGCCAGCAGCTTAGTGGAGACCTATAATTCACCCCTCCACTTT.

This clone was picked up a small number of times. The chain carries TRBV7-2 and TRBJ1-2; no firm D call. Germline CDR1 is SGHTA and CDR2 is FQGNSA. Trimming pared 1 base from V and 2 bases from J, leaving 8 bases between. This CDR3 is built from 14 residues. In nucleotides, the CDR3 is TGTGCCAGCAGCTTAGGGCCGGAGAACTATGGCTACACCTTC. It encodes CASSLGPENYGYTF. Looking up the rest from reference TRBV7-2 and TRBJ1-2 gives the full variable domain: GAGVSQSPSNKVTEKGKDVELRCDPISGHTALYWYRQSLGQGLEFLIYFQGNSAPDKSGLPSDRFSAERTGGSVSTLTIQRTQQEDSAVYLCASSLGPENYGYTFGSGTRLTVV.

The V call is TRBV29-1, the J call TRBJ1-5, with D hard to call. Per germline, CDR1 SQVTM and CDR2 ANQGSEA. V was trimmed by 7 bases and J by 2 bases, leaving 12 bases between them. CDR3 length: 13 amino acids. Written as DNA, the CDR3 is TGCAGCGCTTCGGTGGGCGGCAATCAGCCCCAGCATTTT. It encodes CSASVGGNQPQHF. The whole variable domain, filled in from reference TRBV29-1 and TRBJ1-5, reads SAVISQKPSRDICQRGTSLTIQCQVDSQVTMMFWYRQQPGQSLTLIATANQGSEATYESGFVIDKFPISRPNLTFSTLTVSNMSPEDSSIYLCSASVGGNQPQHFGDGTRLSIL.

The J gene is TRBJ2-1, the V gene TRBV10-1, with 10 bases identical to TRBD2. V was clipped by 4 bases and J by 7 bases; unmatched bases: 10. CDR1 is WNHNN and CDR2 is SYGVQD in the germline V gene (reference sequence). The CDR3 is 16 residues long. The CDR3 bases are TGCGCCAGCAGTGTCCTCCCTAGCGGGAGAAGGAATGAGCAGTTCTTC. Translating it yields CASSVLPSGRRNEQFF.

The chain uses TRBV18 and TRBJ1-3; the match to TRBD1 covers 7 bases. The length of the CDR3 is 16 residues. V gave up 5 bases and J gave up 2 bases; unmatched junction bases: 9. Germline CDR1 and CDR2: KGHSH and LQKENI. Here the CDR3 DNA reads TGTGCCAGCTCATCGCGACAGGGAATGACTGGAAACACCATATATTTT. Encoded protein: CASSSRQGMTGNTIYF.

The chain is built from TRBV5-1 and TRBJ1-5; 10 positions agree with TRBD1. V lost 1 base and J lost 16; bases outside the gene matches: 8. Germline loops: CDR1 SGHRS, CDR2 YFSETQ. CDR3 length: 13 residues. Written as DNA, the CDR3 is TGCGCCAGCAGCTTGACCGGACAGGGGGGTCGTCATTTT. It yields the protein CASSLTGQGGRHF.

This clone was recorded a few times. The chain recombines TRBV7-2 with TRBJ2-3; possibly TRBD2 for D (5 bases). Germline CDR1 is SGHTA and CDR2 is FQGNSA. V lost 3 bases to trimming and J lost 0 bases, with 10 bases between them. The CDR3 length is 15 residues. CDR3 protein: CASSLQEGSTDTQYF. The CDR3 DNA follows: TGTGCCAGCAGCTTGCAAGAGGGAAGCACAGATACGCAGTATTTT.

The chain links TRBV5-1 to TRBJ2-2; 8 bases are shared with TRBD1. CDR1 SGHRS and CDR2 YFSETQ come from the germline V gene. The V and J ends lost 0 bases and 3 bases, in that order; junction bases with no gene match: 4. This CDR3 has 16 residues. CDR3 region: CASSLGGTGYTGELFF. DNA of the CDR3: TGCGCCAGCAGCTTGGGCGGGACAGGATACACCGGGGAGCTGTTTTTT.

This clone was picked up a small number of times. V and J are TRBV3-1 (or the pseudogene TRBV3-2) and TRBJ2-1; 8 bases are shared with TRBD2. After removal of 3 bases from V and 6 bases from J, the junction contained 4 bases not matched to a gene. CDR3 size: 14 residues. Germline CDR1 is LGHDT and CDR2 is YNNKEL (reference sequence). The CDR3 here is CASSQSGSSNEQFF. The CDR3 DNA sequence: TGTGCCAGCAGCCAGAGCGGGAGTAGCAATGAGCAGTTCTTC.

The chain uses TRBV10-3 and TRBJ1-6, with D perhaps TRBD1 (6 bases). This CDR3 contains 15 residues. The ends were cut back, 3 bases at V and 5 bases at J, with 11 bases in the middle. The germline V gene has CDR1 ENHRY and CDR2 SYGVKD. The DNA for the CDR3 is TGTGCCATCAGTGAACAGGGAGAGAATAATTCACCCCTCCACTTT. Translated: CAISEQGENNSPLHF.

This sequence joins TRBV7-2 and TRBJ2-7; no clear D. Germline V gives CDR1 SGHTA, CDR2 FQGNSA. The V and J ends lost 0 bases and 2 bases respectively, with 8 bases between them. The CDR3 loop spans 14 amino acids. The CDR3: CASSLAKSPYEQYF. As DNA, the CDR3 is TGTGCCAGCAGCTTAGCCAAGAGCCCCTACGAGCAGTACTTC.

The genes are TRBV10-3 and TRBJ1-4, with D perhaps TRBD1 (6 bases). Germline values: CDR1 ENHRY, CDR2 SYGVKD. This CDR3 has 19 residues. Trimming stripped 4 bases from V and 1 base from J, with 22 bases between. CDR3 in DNA: TGTGCCATCAGTGGGGGCAGGGGCAGGGGAACCGGAACTAATGAAAAACTGTTTTTT. This gives the protein CAISGGRGRGTGTNEKLFF.